What follows are 9 T cell receptor beta chains derived from one specimen sequenced in a study of blood T cells in healthy people across ages. Together with a sample-barcoded 5' primer, a J-beta primer mix was included in a second PCR lasting 7 to 11 cycles. TCRdb analysed the 5' RACE reads with MiXCR anew, one entry per CDR3 protein. Of about 700,000 distinct CDR3 sequences listed, about 30% were seen once; the top ten hold over 15%. Sequenced input: blood. The source is a woman of 80 years or more in good health.

This chain links TRBV7-8 with TRBJ1-1, with 7 bases that match TRBD1. The length of the CDR3 is 13 residues. Germline values: CDR1 SGHVS, CDR2 FQNEAQ. V shed 1 base, J shed 10 bases, and the junction held 6 bases outside the gene matches. The CDR3 bases are TGTGCCAGCAGCTTAGACAGGGGAATTGGAGCTTTCTTT. It codes for CASSLDRGIGAFF.

This chain joins TRBV25-1 and TRBJ1-6, with TRBD1 matching 7 bases. Unmatched junction bases numbered 1, after V lost 4 bases and J lost 4 bases. The CDR3 spans 14 residues. Germline V gives CDR1 MGHDK, CDR2 SYGVNS. In DNA, the CDR3 is TGTGCCAGCAGTGGGGGACAGTATAATTCACCCCTCCACTTT. The encoded protein is CASSGGQYNSPLHF.

This clonotype was seen at least ten times. For the CDR3, the DNA is TGTGCCGTGGGACTAGCGGGGGGCTCCACATCCTACGAGCAGTACTTC. It encodes CAVGLAGGSTSYEQYF. This chain links TRBV10-3 with TRBJ2-7, with 15 bases identical to TRBD2. This CDR3 has 16 amino acids. V gave up 11 bases and J gave up 1 base; unmatched junction bases: 9. Germline CDR1 reads ENHRY; CDR2 reads SYGVKD.

Notes on this clonotype: With a much larger clone just one base away, this may be a read error. The chain employs TRBV5-1 and TRBJ2-4; tentative D call: TRBD1 (5 bases). The CDR3 totals 14 residues. The germline V gene has CDR1 SGHRS and CDR2 YFSETQ. The ends were cut back, 3 bases at V and 7 bases at J, with 14 bases in the middle. Written as DNA, the CDR3 is TGCGCCAGCAGCTGGGGCGGCCAGGGCAACATTCAGTACTTC. Translated, it gives CASSWGGQGNIQYF.

This chain links TRBV7-9 with TRBJ2-3; 8 nucleotides align to TRBD2. CDR1 SEHNR and CDR2 FQNEAQ come from the germline V gene (reference sequence). Losses at the gene ends were 1 base for V and 2 bases for J; bases not matched to a gene: 5. This CDR3 has 16 amino acids. The CDR3 here is CASSLDDGGATDTQYF. CDR3 coding DNA: TGTGCCAGCAGCTTAGATGACGGGGGGGCCACAGATACGCAGTATTTT.

Remarks on this clonotype: One end of the junction fails to match germline, which may point to a read error. This chain connects TRBV7-9 to TRBJ1-2, with TRBD1 as a possible D gene (5 bases). The CDR3 spans 17 residues. Germline assignment: CDR1 SEHNR and CDR2 FQNEAQ (reference sequence). CDR3 sequence (DNA): TGTGTCAGCATCCCGGGGACGGACGAGGGACTGAAGTATGGCTACACCTTC. Protein product: CVSIPGTDEGLKYGYTF.

Remarks on this clonotype: At one end the junction does not follow the germline gene, possibly because of a read error. The gene calls are TRBV7-3 and TRBJ2-1; TRBD2 agrees at 11 bases. Germline CDR1 and CDR2: SGHTA and FQGTGA. The CDR3 contains 15 residues. CDR3 in DNA: TGTGCCAACAGCTCGTCTAGCGGGGGGTACAATGAGCAGTTCTTC. This sequence encodes CANSSSSGGYNEQFF.

This clonotype was seen many times. The CDR3 nucleotides read TGCGCCAGCAGCCAAGATATTCCGGGACAGGGGGCGGAAGCTTTCTTT. Encoded protein: CASSQDIPGQGAEAFF. The chain links TRBV4-3 to TRBJ1-1; 12 bases match TRBD1. Trimming removed 0 bases from V and 8 bases from J; junction bases left unmatched: 7. The CDR3 is 16 residues long. CDR1 is LGHNA, CDR2 YSLEER, per germline.

Concerning this clonotype itself: Germline and junction disagree at one end, which may indicate a read error. V usage is TRBV3-1 and J usage is TRBJ2-1; 8 bases agree with TRBD1. CDR1 LGHDT and CDR2 YNNKEL come from the germline V gene (reference sequence). The CDR3 contains 16 residues. CDR3 sequence: CASSSTGTGAYKEQFF. The CDR3 region has the DNA TGTGCCAGCAGTTCAACCGGGACAGGAGCCTACAAAGAGCAGTTCTTC.